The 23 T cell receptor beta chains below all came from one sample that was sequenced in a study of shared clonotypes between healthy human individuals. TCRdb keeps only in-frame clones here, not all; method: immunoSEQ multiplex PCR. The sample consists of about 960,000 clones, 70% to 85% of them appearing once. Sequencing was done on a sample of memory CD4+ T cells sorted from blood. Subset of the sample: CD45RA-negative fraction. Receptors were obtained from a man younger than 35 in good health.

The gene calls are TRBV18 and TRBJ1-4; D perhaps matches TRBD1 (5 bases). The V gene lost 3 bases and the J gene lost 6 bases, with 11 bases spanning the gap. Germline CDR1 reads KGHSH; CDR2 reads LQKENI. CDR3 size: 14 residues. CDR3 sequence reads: CASSPGAQDEKLFF. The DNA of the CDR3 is TGTGCCAGCTCACCTGGGGCGCAGGATGAAAAACTGTTTTTT.

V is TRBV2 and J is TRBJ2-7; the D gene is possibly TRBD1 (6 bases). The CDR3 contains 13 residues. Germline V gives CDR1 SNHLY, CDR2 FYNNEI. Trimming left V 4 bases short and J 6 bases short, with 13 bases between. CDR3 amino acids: CASSGVGGPEQYF. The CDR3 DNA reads TGTGCCAGCAGTGGGGTAGGGGGTCCCGAGCAGTACTTC. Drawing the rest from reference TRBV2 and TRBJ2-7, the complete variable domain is EPEVTQTPSHQVTQMGQEVILRCVPISNHLYFYWYRQILGQKVEFLVSFYNNEISEKSEIFDDQFSVERPDGSNFTLKIRSTKLEDSAMYFCASSGVGGPEQYFGPGTRLTVT.

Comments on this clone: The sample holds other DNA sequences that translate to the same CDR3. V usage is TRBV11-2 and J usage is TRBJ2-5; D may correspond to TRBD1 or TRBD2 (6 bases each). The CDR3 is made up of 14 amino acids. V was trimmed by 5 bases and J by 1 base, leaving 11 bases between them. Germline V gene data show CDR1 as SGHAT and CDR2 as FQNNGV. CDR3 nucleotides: TGTGCCAGCAGCCCCCGGGGGCCCCAAGAGACCCAGTACTTC. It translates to CASSPRGPQETQYF.

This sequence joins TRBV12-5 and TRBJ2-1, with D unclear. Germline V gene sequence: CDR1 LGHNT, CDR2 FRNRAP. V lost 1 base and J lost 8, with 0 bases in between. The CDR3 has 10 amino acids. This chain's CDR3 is CASGLDEQFF. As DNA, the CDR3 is TGTGCTAGTGGTTTGGATGAGCAGTTCTTC.

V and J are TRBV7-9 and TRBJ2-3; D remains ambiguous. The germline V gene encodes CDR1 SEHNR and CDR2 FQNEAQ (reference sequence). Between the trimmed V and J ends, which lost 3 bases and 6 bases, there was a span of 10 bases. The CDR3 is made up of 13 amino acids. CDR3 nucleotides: TGTGCCAGCAGCTTGGGTCCCAGGGATACGCAGTATTTT. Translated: CASSLGPRDTQYF.

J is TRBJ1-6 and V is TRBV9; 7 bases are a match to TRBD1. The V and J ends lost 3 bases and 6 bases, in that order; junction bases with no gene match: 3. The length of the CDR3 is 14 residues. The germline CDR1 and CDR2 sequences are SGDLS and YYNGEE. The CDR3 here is CASSGGQSNSPLHF. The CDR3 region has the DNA TGTGCCAGCAGCGGGGGACAGAGTAATTCACCCCTCCACTTT.

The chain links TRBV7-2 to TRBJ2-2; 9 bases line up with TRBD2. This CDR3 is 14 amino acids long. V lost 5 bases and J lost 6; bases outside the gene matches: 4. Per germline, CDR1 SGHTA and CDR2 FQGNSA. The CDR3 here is CASSPTSGPGELFF. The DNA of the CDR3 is TGTGCCAGCAGCCCTACTAGCGGGCCCGGGGAGCTGTTTTTT.

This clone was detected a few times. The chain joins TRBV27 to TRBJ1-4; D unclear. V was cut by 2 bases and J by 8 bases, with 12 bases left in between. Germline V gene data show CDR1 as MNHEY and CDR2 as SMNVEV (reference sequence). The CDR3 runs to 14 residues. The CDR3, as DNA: TGTGCCAGCAGTTTACGAGGAAGTACCGAAAAACTGTTTTTT. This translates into CASSLRGSTEKLFF.

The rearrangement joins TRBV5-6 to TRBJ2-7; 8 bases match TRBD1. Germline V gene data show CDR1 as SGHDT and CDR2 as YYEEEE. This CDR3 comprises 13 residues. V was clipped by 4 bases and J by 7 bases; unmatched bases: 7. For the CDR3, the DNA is TGTGCCAGCAGCGTCGGACAGGGAAGGGAGCAGTACTTC. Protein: CASSVGQGREQYF.

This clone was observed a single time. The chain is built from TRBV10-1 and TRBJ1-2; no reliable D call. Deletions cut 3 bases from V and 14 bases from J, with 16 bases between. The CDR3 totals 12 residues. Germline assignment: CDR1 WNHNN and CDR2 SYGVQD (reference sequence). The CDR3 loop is CASSDGAMAKTF. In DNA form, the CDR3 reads TGCGCCAGCAGTGACGGAGCTATGGCTAAAACCTTC.

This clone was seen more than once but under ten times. CDR3 loop: CAGFRERPYEQYF. The CDR3 region has the DNA TGCGCCGGATTCCGGGAAAGGCCCTACGAGCAGTACTTC. This sequence joins TRBV23-1 and TRBJ2-7, with D perhaps TRBD2 (5 bases). TRBV23-1 is an ORF; its function is uncertain. The CDR3 is 13 amino acids. Trimming pared 11 bases from V and 2 bases from J, leaving 16 bases between.

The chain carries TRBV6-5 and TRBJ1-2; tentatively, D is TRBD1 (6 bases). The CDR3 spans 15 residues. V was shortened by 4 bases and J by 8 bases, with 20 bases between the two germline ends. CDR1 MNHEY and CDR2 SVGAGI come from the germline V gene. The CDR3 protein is CASSSTGPGGKGYTF. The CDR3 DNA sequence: TGTGCCAGCAGTTCCACAGGGCCGGGGGGTAAAGGCTACACCTTC.

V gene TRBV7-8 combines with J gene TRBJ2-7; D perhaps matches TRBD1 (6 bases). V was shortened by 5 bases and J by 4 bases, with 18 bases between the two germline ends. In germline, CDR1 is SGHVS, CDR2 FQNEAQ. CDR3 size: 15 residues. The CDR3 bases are TGTGCCAGCAGCGCAGGGGCTAGTAACGAATACGAGCAGTACTTC. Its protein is CASSAGASNEYEQYF.

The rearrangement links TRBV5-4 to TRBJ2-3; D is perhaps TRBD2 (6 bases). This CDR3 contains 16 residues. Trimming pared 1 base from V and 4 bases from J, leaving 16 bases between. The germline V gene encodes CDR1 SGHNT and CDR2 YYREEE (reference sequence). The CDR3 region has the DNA TGTGCCAGCAGCTTGAAAAGGGAGTCGGGAGCAGATACGCAGTATTTT. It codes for CASSLKRESGADTQYF.

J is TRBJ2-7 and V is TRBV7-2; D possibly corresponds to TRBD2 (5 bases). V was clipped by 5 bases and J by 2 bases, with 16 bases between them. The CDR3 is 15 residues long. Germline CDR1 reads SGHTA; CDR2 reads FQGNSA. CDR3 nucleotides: TGTGCCAGCAGCAAACCTAGGGCGGGCCCCTACGAGCAGTACTTC. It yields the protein CASSKPRAGPYEQYF.

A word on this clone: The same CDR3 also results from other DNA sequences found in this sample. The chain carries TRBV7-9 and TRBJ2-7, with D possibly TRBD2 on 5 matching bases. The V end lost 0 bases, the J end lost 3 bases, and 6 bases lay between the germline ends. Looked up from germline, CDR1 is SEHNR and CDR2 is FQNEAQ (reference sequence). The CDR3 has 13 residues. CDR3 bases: TGTGCCAGCAGCTTAGCAGGAGGCTACGAGCAGTACTTC. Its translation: CASSLAGGYEQYF.

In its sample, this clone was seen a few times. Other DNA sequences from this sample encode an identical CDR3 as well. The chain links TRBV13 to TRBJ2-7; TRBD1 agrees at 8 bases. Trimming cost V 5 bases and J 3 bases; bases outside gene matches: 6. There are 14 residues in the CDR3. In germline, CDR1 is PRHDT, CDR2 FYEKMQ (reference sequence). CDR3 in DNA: TGTGCCAGCAGCCCCGACAGGGGAGGCTACGAGCAGTACTTC. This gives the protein CASSPDRGGYEQYF.

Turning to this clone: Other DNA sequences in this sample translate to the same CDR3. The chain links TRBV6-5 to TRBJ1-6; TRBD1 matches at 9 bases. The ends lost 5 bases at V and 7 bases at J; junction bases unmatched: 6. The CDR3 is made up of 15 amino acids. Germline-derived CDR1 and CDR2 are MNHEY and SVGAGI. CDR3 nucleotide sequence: TGTGCCAGCAGTCCCTATGGACAGGGGAATTCACCCCTCCACTTT. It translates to CASSPYGQGNSPLHF.

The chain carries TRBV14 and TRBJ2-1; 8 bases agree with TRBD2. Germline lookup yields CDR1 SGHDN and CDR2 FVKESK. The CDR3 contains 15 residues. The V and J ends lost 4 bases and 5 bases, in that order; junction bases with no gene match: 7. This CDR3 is CASSPSSGGNNEQFF. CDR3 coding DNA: TGTGCCAGCAGCCCATCAAGCGGGGGAAACAATGAGCAGTTCTTC.

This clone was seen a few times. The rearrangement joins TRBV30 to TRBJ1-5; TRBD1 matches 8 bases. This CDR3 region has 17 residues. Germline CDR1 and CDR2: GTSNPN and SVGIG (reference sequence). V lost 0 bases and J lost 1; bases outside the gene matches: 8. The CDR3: CAWSVAGGPSSNQPQHF. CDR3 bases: TGTGCCTGGAGTGTGGCAGGGGGCCCCTCCAGCAATCAGCCCCAGCATTTT.

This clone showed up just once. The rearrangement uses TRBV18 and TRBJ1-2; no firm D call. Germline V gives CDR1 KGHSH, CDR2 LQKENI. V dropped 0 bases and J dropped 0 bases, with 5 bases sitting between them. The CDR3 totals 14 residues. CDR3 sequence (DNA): TGTGCCAGCTCACCACCGGCAGCTAACTATGGCTACACCTTC. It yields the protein CASSPPAANYGYTF.

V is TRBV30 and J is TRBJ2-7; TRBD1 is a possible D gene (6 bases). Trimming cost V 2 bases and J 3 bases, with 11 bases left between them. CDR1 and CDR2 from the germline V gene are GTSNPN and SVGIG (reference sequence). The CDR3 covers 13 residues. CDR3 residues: CAWSSSRGYEQYF. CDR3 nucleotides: TGTGCCTGGAGTTCTAGCAGGGGCTACGAGCAGTACTTC. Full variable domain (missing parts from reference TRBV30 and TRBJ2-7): SQTIHQWPATLVQPVGSPLSLECTVEGTSNPNLYWYRQAAGRGLQLLFYSVGIGQISSEVPQNLSASRPQDRQFILSSKKLLLSDSGFYLCAWSSSRGYEQYFGPGTRLTVT.

CDR3 region: CASSPGPNEKLFF. The DNA of the CDR3 is TGTGCCAGCAGCCCAGGACCAAATGAAAAACTGTTTTTT. This chain connects TRBV7-2 to TRBJ1-4; no definite D call. Trimming cost V 5 bases and J 5 bases, with 9 bases left between them. Germline CDR1 SGHTA, CDR2 FQGNSA. The CDR3 totals 13 residues.